The sequence of this T cell receptor (beta chain) was determined in a study of regulatory T cells in long-lasting Graves disease (dated by TCRdb to the early 2020s). For the wider study: Newly diagnosed Graves' disease patients had taken antithyroid drugs for less than 3 months. The study was registered as a clinical trial and conducted in China. A total of some 33 samples were covered by TCR sequencing, comprising 13 persistent and around 20 newly diagnosed Graves' disease patients. Peripheral blood TCR sequencing and RNA sequencing compared persistent Graves' disease patients with newly diagnosed Graves' disease patients. Summary of the overall study and its limitations: Preferential use of TRBV28, TRBJ1-2 and TRBJ2-5 was observed in persistent disease, whereas TRBV20-1 and TRBJ2-1 were favored in newly diagnosed disease. Only the TCR beta chain was sequenced and analyzed. Only peripheral blood was studied, because thyroid tissue, the primary lesion, was inaccessible. Compared with newly diagnosed patients, persistent Graves' disease patients had lower TCR Shannon entropy and fewer highly expanded clones, which suggests clonal expansion. The authors noted that the small sample size was a limitation that may lower accuracy. Patients with persistent disease shared more public clonotypes (over 2,500) than newly diagnosed patients did (966).

This clonotype has ten or more counts. The target of this receptor is not known. Per-base qualities were not stored, and no clone one base away is much larger. Reading the label with the study, this specimen's time point is: newly diagnosed GD, antithyroid drugs for less than 3 months. For both TCR sequencing and RNA sequencing, RNA was extracted from PBMCs in TRIzol. The diagnosis of Graves' disease was made according to American Thyroid Association guidelines. Patients for the study were recruited at an endocrinology department in Xi'an, China. Each patient gave approximately 9.7 milliliters of peripheral blood, collected in an EDTA anticoagulant tube. Ficoll Paque Plus density gradient separation was used to isolate PBMCs, and no further T cell sorting was performed. An Agilent 2100 Bioanalyzer and agarose gel were used to assess RNA quality, and a NanoDrop 2000 was used to measure RNA concentration.

Measured from the cysteine to the phenylalanine, the CDR3 is 17 residues long. Only CDR3 DNA is held: 51 bases, read in frame from base 1. CDR1 and CDR2 were assigned from the germline V gene as SNHLY and FYNNEI. The junction carries 16 bases between V and J, which are trimmed by 0 bases and 5 bases respectively. Library generation was performed with multiplex PCR. Sequenced on an Illumina HiSeq 4000. iRepertoire HTBI primers and Arm-PCR amplification of CDR3 regions were used to construct TCR beta libraries. PCR products were gel purified before sequencing. The study's processing was this. Across samples, 60 to 70 TRBV and roughly 15 TRBJ segments were identified and used for gene usage analysis of CDR3 amino acid clonotypes. Filtered high-quality paired reads were merged into contigs using COPE and FqMerger. BLAST was used to align contigs to IMGT TRBV, TRBD and TRBJ reference genes, and CDR3 was defined according to IMGT. Any clonotype with a frequency above 0.1% was counted as a highly expanded clone. Shannon entropy was used to measure repertoire diversity, and the Gini coefficient was used to measure V-J evenness. A clonotype was considered public if more than one individual shared it. TCRdb itself trimmed the public reads at Q25 with fastp, ran MiXCR and retained productive beta chains. All rows with the same CDR3 protein become a single entry with the most common DNA and genes. The V and J calls were determined by TCRdb, not by the authors. The sample includes some 250,000 distinct CDR3 sequences, with approximately 20% observed a single time. Approximately 15% of the sample comes from the top ten.

This sample was shared with a second study, whose subject was T cells in Graves' hyperthyroidism and ophthalmopathy. The second publication reports: Graves' hyperthyroidism was defined as stable when no progression to ophthalmopathy occurred over 18 months of follow-up. Hyperthyroidism patients were newly diagnosed, with disease duration under 2 months, and aged 18 to 65 years. Any patient with an uncontrolled infection, another autoimmune disease, pregnancy or lactation was excluded. Clinical symptoms, serum thyroxine and TRAb, thyroid ultrasound, and orbital computed tomography formed the basis for the diagnoses. The TCR CDR3 was subjected to a first round of RT-PCR using the HTBI primer set and the Qiagen OneStep RT-PCR kit. Most expanded thyroid clonotypes (frequency above 0.001) were also found in blood, which suggests that blood repertoires may mirror thyroid immune responses. A 13 V-J signature model separated ophthalmopathy from stable hyperthyroidism, with approximately 86% sensitivity and 81.08% specificity in cross-validation and 80%/75% in testing. During validation, the model predicted progression to ophthalmopathy a median of around six months ahead of onset, with roughly 65% sensitivity and 72.22% specificity. To identify TCR V-J signatures that set the groups apart, the researchers used a discovery cohort of 100 patients, made up of 40 to 45 with Graves' ophthalmopathy and about 59 with stable Graves' hyperthyroidism. Prospective prediction of ophthalmopathy was tested in an independent validation cohort of 18 to 20 hyperthyroidism patients and 15 to 17 patients who later progressed to ophthalmopathy. The 100 or so discovery patients were divided at random into training and test sets in a 7:3 ratio. Thyroid tissue and blood T-cell repertoires from several Graves' hyperthyroidism patients were also compared in the study. After sampling, hyperthyroidism patients received methimazole starting at 30 mg daily, and ophthalmopathy patients received high-dose intravenous methylprednisolone. Libraries were constructed in a second round of multiplex PCR, after which size selection and purification were performed. Libraries were sequenced paired-end with 100 bp reads on an Illumina HiSeq2000. SOAPnuke was used to process the raw data, throwing out any read that contained adapters or uncalled bases, had a mean Phred below 15, or lacked an exact constant-primer or identifier match. COPE v1.2.5 was used to merge high-quality paired reads, and clonotypes were defined as unique nucleotide sequences. Clonotypes were aligned to IMGT TRBV, TRBD and TRBJ reference segments using MiTCR v1.1. Analysis was restricted to V-J combinations with a frequency above 0.0001, which covered approximately 99% of repertoires. The TCS score was defined as the ratio of F50 (clonal expansion) to E x V (chaos), calculated using BLOSUM62-based TCRdist between CDR3 peptides within each V-J. Welch's t-statistics and random forest reduced fewer than 550 V-J features to 13, which were used in a naive Bayes classifier (R e1071). No statistical method was used to fix the sample size in advance, and group allocation was not hidden from the investigators. The paper describes TCR Vbeta CDR3 sequencing of 140 or so peripheral blood samples, made up of under 50 ophthalmopathy patients, roughly 75 hyperthyroidism patients and around 17 progressor patients.

The clonotype originates from a woman aged 25-40 years with Graves disease. Donor details come from another sample of the same person, matched by shared clones. The rearranged chain carries TRBV2 and TRBJ2-2; there is no confident call for the D gene. The sample in question was peripheral blood mononuclear cells (PBMCs), obtained at new diagnosis, from a patient treated with antithyroid drugs. This receptor carries the CDR3 CASSEAVSVELTGELFF. The DNA reads TGTGCCAGCAGTGAAGCGGTTTCGGTCGAACTTACCGGGGAGCTGTTTTTT.